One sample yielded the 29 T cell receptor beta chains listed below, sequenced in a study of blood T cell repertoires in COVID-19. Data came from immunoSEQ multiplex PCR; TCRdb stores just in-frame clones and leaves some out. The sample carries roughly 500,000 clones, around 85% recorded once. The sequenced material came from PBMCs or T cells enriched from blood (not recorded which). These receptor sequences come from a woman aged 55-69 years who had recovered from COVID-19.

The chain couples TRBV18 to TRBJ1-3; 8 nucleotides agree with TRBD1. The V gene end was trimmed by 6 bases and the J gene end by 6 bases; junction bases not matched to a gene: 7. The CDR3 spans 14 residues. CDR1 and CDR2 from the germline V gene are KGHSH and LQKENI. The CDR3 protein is CASSDRDGQNTIYF. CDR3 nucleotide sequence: TGTGCCAGCTCGGACAGGGATGGCCAAAACACCATATATTTT.

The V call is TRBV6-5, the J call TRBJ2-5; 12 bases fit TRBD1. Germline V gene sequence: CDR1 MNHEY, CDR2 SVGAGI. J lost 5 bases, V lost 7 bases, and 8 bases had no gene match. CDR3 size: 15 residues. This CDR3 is CASKRGTGGVETQYF. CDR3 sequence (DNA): TGTGCCAGCAAAAGGGGGACAGGGGGCGTGGAGACCCAGTACTTC.

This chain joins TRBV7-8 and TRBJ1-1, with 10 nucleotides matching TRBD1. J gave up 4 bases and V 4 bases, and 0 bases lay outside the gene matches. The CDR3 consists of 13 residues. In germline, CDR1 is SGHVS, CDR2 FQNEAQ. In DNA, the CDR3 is TGTGCCAGCAGCTGGACAGGGGGCACTGAAGCTTTCTTT. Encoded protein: CASSWTGGTEAFF.

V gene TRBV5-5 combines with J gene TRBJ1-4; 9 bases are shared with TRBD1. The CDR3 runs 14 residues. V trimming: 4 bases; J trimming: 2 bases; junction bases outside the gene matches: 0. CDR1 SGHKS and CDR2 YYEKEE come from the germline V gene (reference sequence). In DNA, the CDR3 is TGTGCCAGCAGCGGGACAGGGACTAATGAAAAACTGTTTTTT. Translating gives CASSGTGTNEKLFF.

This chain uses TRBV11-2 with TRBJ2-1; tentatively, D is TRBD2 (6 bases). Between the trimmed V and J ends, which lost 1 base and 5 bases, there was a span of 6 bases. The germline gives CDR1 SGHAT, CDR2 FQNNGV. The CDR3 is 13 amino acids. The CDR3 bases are TGTGCCAGCAGCTTAGGCGGGGACAATGAGCAGTTCTTC. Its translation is CASSLGGDNEQFF.

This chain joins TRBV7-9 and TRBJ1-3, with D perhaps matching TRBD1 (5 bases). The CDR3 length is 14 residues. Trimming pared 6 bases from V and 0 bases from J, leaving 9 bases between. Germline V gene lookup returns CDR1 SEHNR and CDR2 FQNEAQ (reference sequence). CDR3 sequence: CASSARASGNTIYF. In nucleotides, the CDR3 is TGTGCCAGCAGTGCCAGGGCCTCTGGAAACACCATATATTTT.

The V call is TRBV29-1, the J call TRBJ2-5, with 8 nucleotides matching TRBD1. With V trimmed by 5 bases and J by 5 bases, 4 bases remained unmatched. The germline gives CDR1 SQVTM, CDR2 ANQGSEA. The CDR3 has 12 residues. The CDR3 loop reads CSVWTGSETQYF. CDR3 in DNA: TGCAGCGTTTGGACAGGGAGTGAGACCCAGTACTTC. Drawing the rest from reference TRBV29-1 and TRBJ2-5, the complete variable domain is SAVISQKPSRDICQRGTSLTIQCQVDSQVTMMFWYRQQPGQSLTLIATANQGSEATYESGFVIDKFPISRPNLTFSTLTVSNMSPEDSSIYLCSVWTGSETQYFGPGTRLLVL.

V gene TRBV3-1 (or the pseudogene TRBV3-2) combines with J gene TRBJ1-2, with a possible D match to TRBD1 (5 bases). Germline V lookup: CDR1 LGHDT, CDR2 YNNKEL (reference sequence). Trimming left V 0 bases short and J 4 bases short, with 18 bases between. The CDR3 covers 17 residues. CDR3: CASSQDYQAYRGYGYTF. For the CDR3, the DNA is TGTGCCAGCAGCCAAGATTACCAGGCGTATAGGGGCTATGGCTACACCTTC.

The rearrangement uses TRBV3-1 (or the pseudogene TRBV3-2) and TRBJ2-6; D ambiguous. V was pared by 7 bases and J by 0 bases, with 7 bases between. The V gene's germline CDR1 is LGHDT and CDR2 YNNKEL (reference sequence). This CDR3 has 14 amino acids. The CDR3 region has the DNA TGTGCCAGCACCCGCGGCTCTGGGGCCAACGTCCTGACTTTC. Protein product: CASTRGSGANVLTF.

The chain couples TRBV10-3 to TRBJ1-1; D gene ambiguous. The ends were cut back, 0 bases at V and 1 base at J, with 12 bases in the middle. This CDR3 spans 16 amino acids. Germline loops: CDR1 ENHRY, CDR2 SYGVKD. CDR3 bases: TGTGCCATCAGTGAGTCGAGGGTCGGAGGGAACACTGAAGCTTTCTTT. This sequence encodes CAISESRVGGNTEAFF.

CDR3 sequence (DNA): TGTGCCAGCAGCACCCCCGGGACTAGCGGGGGTTCAGAGACCCAGTACTTC. This gives the protein CASSTPGTSGGSETQYF. The chain combines TRBV9 with TRBJ2-5; 14 bases are a match to TRBD2. Germline-derived CDR1 and CDR2 are SGDLS and YYNGEE. V lost 4 bases and J lost 4; bases outside the gene matches: 9. The CDR3 has 17 amino acids.

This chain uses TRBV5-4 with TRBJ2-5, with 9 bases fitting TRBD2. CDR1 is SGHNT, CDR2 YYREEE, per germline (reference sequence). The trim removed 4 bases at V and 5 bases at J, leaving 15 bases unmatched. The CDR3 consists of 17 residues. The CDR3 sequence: CASSPPGGAGGLETQYF. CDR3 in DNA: TGTGCCAGCAGCCCACCCGGAGGGGCGGGGGGGCTTGAGACCCAGTACTTC.

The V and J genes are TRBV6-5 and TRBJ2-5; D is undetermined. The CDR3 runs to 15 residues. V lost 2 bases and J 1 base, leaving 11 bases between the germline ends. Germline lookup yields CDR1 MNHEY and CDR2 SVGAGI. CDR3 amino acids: CASSYSLAGQETQYF. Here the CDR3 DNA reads TGTGCCAGCAGTTACAGCCTGGCAGGCCAAGAGACCCAGTACTTC.

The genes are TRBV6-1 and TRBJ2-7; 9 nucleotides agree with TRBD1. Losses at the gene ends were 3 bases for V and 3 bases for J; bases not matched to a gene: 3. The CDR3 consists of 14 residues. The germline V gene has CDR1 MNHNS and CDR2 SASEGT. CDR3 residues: CASSDTGGVYEQYV. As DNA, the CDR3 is TGTGCCAGCAGTGACACAGGGGGCGTCTACGAGCAGTACGTC.

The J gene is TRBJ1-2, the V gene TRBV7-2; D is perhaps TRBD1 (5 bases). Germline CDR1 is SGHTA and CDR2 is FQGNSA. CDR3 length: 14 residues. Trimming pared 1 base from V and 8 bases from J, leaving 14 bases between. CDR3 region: CASSLGRGQGGYTF. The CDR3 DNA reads TGTGCCAGCAGCTTAGGGAGGGGTCAGGGAGGCTACACCTTC. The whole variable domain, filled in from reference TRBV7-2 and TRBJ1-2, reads GAGVSQSPSNKVTEKGKDVELRCDPISGHTALYWYRQSLGQGLEFLIYFQGNSAPDKSGLPSDRFSAERTGGSVSTLTIQRTQQEDSAVYLCASSLGRGQGGYTFGSGTRLTVV.

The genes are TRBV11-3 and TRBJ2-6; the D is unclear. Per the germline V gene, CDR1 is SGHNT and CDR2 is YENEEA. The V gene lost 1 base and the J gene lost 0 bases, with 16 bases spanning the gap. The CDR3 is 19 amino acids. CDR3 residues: CASSLGATAPFSGANVLTF. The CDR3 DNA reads TGTGCCAGCAGCTTAGGGGCCACAGCTCCCTTCTCTGGGGCCAACGTCCTGACTTTC.

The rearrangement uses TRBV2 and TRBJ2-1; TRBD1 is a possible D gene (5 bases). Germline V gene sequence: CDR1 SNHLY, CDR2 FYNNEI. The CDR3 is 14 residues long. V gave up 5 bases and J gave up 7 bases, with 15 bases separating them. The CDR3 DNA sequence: TGTGCCAGCAGTACCCTACCCGGACAAAATGAGCAGTTCTTC. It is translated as CASSTLPGQNEQFF. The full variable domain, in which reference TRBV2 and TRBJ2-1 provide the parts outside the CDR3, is EPEVTQTPSHQVTQMGQEVILRCVPISNHLYFYWYRQILGQKVEFLVSFYNNEISEKSEIFDDQFSVERPDGSNFTLKIRSTKLEDSAMYFCASSTLPGQNEQFFGPGTRLTVL.

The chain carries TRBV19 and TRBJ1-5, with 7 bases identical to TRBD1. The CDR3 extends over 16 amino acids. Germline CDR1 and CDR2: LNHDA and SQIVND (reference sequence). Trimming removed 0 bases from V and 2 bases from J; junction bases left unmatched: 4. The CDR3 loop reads CASSIDRGLGNQPQHF. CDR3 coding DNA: TGTGCCAGTAGTATAGATAGGGGGCTCGGCAATCAGCCCCAGCATTTT.

CDR3 sequence: CARSLEGAFF. CDR3 sequence (DNA): TGTGCCAGAAGCTTGGAGGGGGCTTTCTTT. The J gene is TRBJ1-1, the V gene TRBV5-3, with a possible D match to TRBD1 (5 bases). TRBV5-3 counts as an open reading frame of uncertain function. V lost 0 bases and J 11 bases, leaving 5 bases between the germline ends. The CDR3 runs 10 residues.

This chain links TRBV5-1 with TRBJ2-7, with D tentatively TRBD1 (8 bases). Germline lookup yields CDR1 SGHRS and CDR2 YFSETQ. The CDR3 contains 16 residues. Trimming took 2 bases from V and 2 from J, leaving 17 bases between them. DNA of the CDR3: TGCGCCAGCAGCTTCCGGACAGGGACTAACCCCTACGAGCAGTACTTC. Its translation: CASSFRTGTNPYEQYF.

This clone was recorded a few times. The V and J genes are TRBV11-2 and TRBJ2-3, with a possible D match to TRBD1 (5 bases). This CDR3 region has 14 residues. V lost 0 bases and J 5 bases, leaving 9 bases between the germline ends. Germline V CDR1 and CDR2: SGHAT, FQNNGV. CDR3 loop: CASSLDAGKDTQYF. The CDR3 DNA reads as TGTGCCAGCAGCTTAGATGCAGGGAAAGATACGCAGTATTTT.

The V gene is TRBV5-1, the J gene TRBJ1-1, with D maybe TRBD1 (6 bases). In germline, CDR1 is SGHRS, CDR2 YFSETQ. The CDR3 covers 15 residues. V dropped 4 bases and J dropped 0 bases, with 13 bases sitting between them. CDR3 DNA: TGCGCCAGCAGCGAAACCACAGGGATGAACACTGAAGCTTTCTTT. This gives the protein CASSETTGMNTEAFF.

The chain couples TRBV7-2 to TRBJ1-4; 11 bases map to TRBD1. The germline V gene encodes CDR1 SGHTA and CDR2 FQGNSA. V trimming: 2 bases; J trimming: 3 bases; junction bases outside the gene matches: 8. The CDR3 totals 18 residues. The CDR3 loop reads CASSLRGQGGSANEKLFF. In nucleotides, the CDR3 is TGTGCCAGCAGCTTAAGGGGACAGGGGGGTTCAGCTAATGAAAAACTGTTTTTT. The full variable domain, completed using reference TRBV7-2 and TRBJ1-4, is GAGVSQSPSNKVTEKGKDVELRCDPISGHTALYWYRQSLGQGLEFLIYFQGNSAPDKSGLPSDRFSAERTGGSVSTLTIQRTQQEDSAVYLCASSLRGQGGSANEKLFFGSGTQLSVL.

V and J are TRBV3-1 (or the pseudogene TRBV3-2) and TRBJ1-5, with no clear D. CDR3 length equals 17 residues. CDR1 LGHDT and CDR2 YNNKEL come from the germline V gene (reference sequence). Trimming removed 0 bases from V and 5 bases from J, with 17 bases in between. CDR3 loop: CASSQDLEDLGHQPQHF. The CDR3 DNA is TGTGCCAGCAGCCAAGATCTCGAGGACTTGGGCCATCAGCCCCAGCATTTT.

The CDR3 DNA sequence: TGTGCCAGCAGCCTGGACAGCTCCTCCTACGAGCAGTACTTC. Amino acids: CASSLDSSSYEQYF. The rearrangement joins TRBV11-3 to TRBJ2-7; possibly TRBD1 for D (6 bases). Looked up from germline, CDR1 is SGHNT and CDR2 is YENEEA. The ends were cut back, 5 bases at V and 0 bases at J, with 11 bases in the middle. This CDR3 comprises 14 residues.

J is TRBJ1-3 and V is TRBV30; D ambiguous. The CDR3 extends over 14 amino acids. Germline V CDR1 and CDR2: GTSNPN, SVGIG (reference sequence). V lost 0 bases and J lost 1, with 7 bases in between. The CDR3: CAWSVSTSGNTIYF. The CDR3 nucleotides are TGTGCCTGGAGTGTAAGCACTTCTGGAAACACCATATATTTT.

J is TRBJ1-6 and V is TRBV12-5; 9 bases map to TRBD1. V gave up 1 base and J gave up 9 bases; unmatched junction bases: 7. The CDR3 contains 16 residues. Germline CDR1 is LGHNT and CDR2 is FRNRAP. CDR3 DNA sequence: TGTGCTAGTGGTTTGGCGATACAGGGGGCGCGTTCACCCCTCCACTTT. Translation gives CASGLAIQGARSPLHF.

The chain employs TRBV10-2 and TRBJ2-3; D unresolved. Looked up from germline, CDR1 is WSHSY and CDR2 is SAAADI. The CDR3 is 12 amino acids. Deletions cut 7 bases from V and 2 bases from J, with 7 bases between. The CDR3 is CASKQSTDTQYF. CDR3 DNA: TGCGCCAGCAAACAGTCCACAGATACGCAGTATTTT.

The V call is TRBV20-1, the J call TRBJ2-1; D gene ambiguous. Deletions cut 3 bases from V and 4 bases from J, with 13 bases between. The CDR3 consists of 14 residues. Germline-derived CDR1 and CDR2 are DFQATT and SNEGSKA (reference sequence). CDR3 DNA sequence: TGCAGTGCTAGTAGCCCAGGCCAGTACAATGAGCAGTTCTTC. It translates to CSASSPGQYNEQFF.